The T cell receptor beta chain described here comes from a study of graft-versus-host responses after intestinal transplantation. This clone has more than one count but fewer than ten. Unmatched junction bases numbered 6, after V lost 2 bases and J lost 3 bases. Germline CDR1 reads SGHRS; CDR2 reads YFSETQ. The CDR3 is 16 residues long. The data were produced by immunoSEQ multiplex PCR, yet TCRdb's version contains in-frame clones alone and is incomplete. This sample has 7,000 to 10,000 clones, with 30% found just once. The input for sequencing was alloreactive CD4+ T cells from a mixed lymphocyte reaction culture, taken before intestinal transplant. Subset described: CFSE-low proliferating T cells sorted from roughly 6-day pre-transplant mixed lymphocyte reaction (GvH or HvG direction). The genes are TRBV5-1 and TRBJ2-3; TRBD2 agrees at 10 bases. The receptor's source is a human patient who received an intestinal transplant. The chain's CDR3 is CASSLPGLALTDTQYF. CDR3 sequence (DNA): TGCGCCAGCAGCTTACCGGGACTAGCGCTAACAGATACGCAGTATTTT.